Detailed here is one T cell receptor beta chain. Its cognate antigen is unknown. Measured with immunoSEQ multiplex PCR; TCRdb has only the in-frame clones, and not every one. The sample holds roughly 2.2 million clones, 93% seen once. The data originate from a study of shared clonotypes between healthy human individuals. Study information: With ages of 18 to 49, the donors were a couple of women and a few men. Overall study findings and caveats: Around 5.4% of naive CD4 clonotypes were common to several donors.

The CDR3 is 17 amino acids. CDR1 and CDR2 (germline): LNHDA, SQIVND (reference sequence). Trimming removed 5 bases at V and 7 bases at J, with 23 bases between. V usage is TRBV19 and J usage is TRBJ1-4; D is possibly TRBD1 (6 bases). This TCR came from a man between 18 and 35 years old in good health. Some clones in this sample may be carry-over from other donors' samples. The source material was naive CD4+ T cells from PBMCs. Stated subset: CD45RA+ positively selected. The CDR3 coding sequence is TGTGCCAGTAGTCCCCCCGTGGGGGGGGCGGGATTTGAAAAACTGTTTTTT. Translating gives CASSPPVGGAGFEKLFF.